A single T cell receptor beta chain is shown here with its context. Original analysis: Nucleated cell counts were estimated from reference gene primer amplification. Assay: immunoSEQ multiplex PCR; the TCRdb copy retains only in-frame clones and omits some. V, J and clone size reflect that table, while D and trimming were determined from the DNA. The table lists about 80,000 clones, about nine tenths of them singletons. Germline V gene sequence: CDR1 SGHTA, CDR2 FQGTGA. Germline trimming cut 5 bases from V and 3 bases from J; bases unmatched to any gene: 11. CDR3 length: 16 amino acids. The data were taken from a study of blood T cell repertoires in COVID-19. Turning to the study itself: The United States, Italy and Spain supplied acute and convalescent COVID-19 samples. T cells, B-cell-depleted T cells, or PBMCs supplied cDNA or gDNA.

The receptor was derived from a man between 65 and 80 years old with active or convalescent COVID-19. The specimen was peripheral blood. The J gene is TRBJ2-3, the V gene TRBV7-3; 7 bases match TRBD2. This CDR3 is CASSPGTAGGTDTQYF. CDR3 DNA sequence: TGTGCCAGCAGCCCCGGGACCGCCGGGGGGACAGATACGCAGTATTTT.